A single sample is the source of the 26 T cell receptor beta chains below, sequenced in a study of blood T cell repertoires in COVID-19. Libraries were prepared by immunoSEQ multiplex PCR; TCRdb keeps only in-frame clonotypes and omits some of them. Here the sample spans about 210,000 clones, roughly nine tenths being singletons. The sequenced sample was peripheral blood. These receptors all stem from a woman aged 70-85 years with acute or convalescent COVID-19.

This clone was picked up a small number of times. V is TRBV24-1 and J is TRBJ1-5; D possibly corresponds to TRBD1 (6 bases). Trimming left V 7 bases short and J 5 bases short, with 14 bases between. This CDR3 region has 14 residues. Germline CDR1 KGHDR, CDR2 SFDVKD. CDR3 protein: CATSTGQYHQPQHF. CDR3 nucleotides: TGTGCCACCAGCACTGGACAGTATCATCAGCCCCAGCATTTT.

The rearrangement joins TRBV6-6 to TRBJ1-4; 9 positions agree with TRBD1. The germline gives CDR1 MNHNY, CDR2 SVGAGI (reference sequence). This CDR3 comprises 17 residues. Trimming cost V 5 bases and J 5 bases; bases outside gene matches: 12. CDR3 residues: CASSPIGTGWSNEKLFF. The CDR3 region has the DNA TGTGCCAGCAGTCCAATTGGGACAGGGTGGTCCAATGAAAAACTGTTTTTT.

This sequence joins TRBV7-8 and TRBJ2-1, with 11 bases matching TRBD1. The CDR3 loop spans 19 amino acids. Germline V gene lookup returns CDR1 SGHVS and CDR2 FQNEAQ. Trimming at V came to 1 base and at J to 1 base, leaving 9 bases not matched to a gene. The CDR3: CASSLEGTGGIVSYNEQFF. CDR3 sequence (DNA): TGTGCCAGCAGCTTAGAAGGGACAGGGGGTATTGTATCCTACAATGAGCAGTTCTTC.

V gene TRBV7-3 combines with J gene TRBJ1-1; TRBD1 matches 9 bases. In germline, CDR1 is SGHTA, CDR2 FQGTGA. The CDR3 loop spans 13 amino acids. Trimming cost V 0 bases and J 8 bases; bases outside gene matches: 1. The CDR3 spells CASSLTTGGEAFF. The CDR3 bases are TGTGCCAGCAGCTTAACAACAGGGGGCGAAGCTTTCTTT.

The count of this clone is one. Its ends do not fully match the called genes, so a read error is possible. The chain couples TRBV4-1 to TRBJ1-4; weak D call: TRBD1 (6 bases). The CDR3 is made up of 11 amino acids. Looked up from germline, CDR1 is MGHRA and CDR2 is YSYEKL. The CDR3 reads CASSRGRDILF. The CDR3 DNA reads as TGCGCCAGCAGCCGGGGCCGGGACATCCTATTT.

As regards this clone: Other DNA sequences in the sample encode the same CDR3. The chain employs TRBV11-3 and TRBJ1-1; TRBD1 is a possible D gene (5 bases). This CDR3 is built from 15 residues. Germline V lookup: CDR1 SGHNT, CDR2 YENEEA. The V gene lost 1 base and the J gene lost 1 base, with 10 bases spanning the gap. CDR3 coding DNA: TGTGCCAGCAGCTTAGCAAGGGGCGGGAACACTGAAGCTTTCTTT. Encoded protein: CASSLARGGNTEAFF. The complete variable domain, with remaining parts taken from reference TRBV11-3 and TRBJ1-1, reads EAGVVQSPRYKIIEKKQPVAFWCNPISGHNTLYWYLQNLGQGPELLIRYENEEAVDDSQLPKDRFSAERLKGVDSTLKIQPAELGDSAVYLCASSLARGGNTEAFFGQGTRLTVV.

The chain joins TRBV7-2 to TRBJ2-7, with a weak D call TRBD2 (6 bases). V lost 4 bases and J lost 2, with 24 bases in between. CDR1 SGHTA and CDR2 FQGNSA come from the germline V gene. The CDR3 has 18 amino acids. DNA for the CDR3: TGTGCCAGCAGCTCCCAACCTAGCGCTCCCTCTCAAACCTACGAGCAGTACTTC. The encoded protein is CASSSQPSAPSQTYEQYF. Using reference TRBV7-2 and TRBJ2-7 for the parts outside the CDR3, the full variable domain is GAGVSQSPSNKVTEKGKDVELRCDPISGHTALYWYRQSLGQGLEFLIYFQGNSAPDKSGLPSDRFSAERTGGSVSTLTIQRTQQEDSAVYLCASSSQPSAPSQTYEQYFGPGTRLTVT.

This sequence joins TRBV2 and TRBJ1-3; the match to TRBD1 covers 8 bases. The CDR3 covers 15 residues. CDR1 is SNHLY and CDR2 is FYNNEI in the germline V gene. The V segment lost 6 bases and the J segment 4 bases; nucleotides outside the gene matches: 8. The CDR3 sequence is CASSTRTGRGNTIYF. In DNA form, the CDR3 reads TGTGCCAGCAGCACTCGGACAGGGCGGGGAAACACCATATATTTT.

The CDR3 loop is CASSGATGANQPQHF. The CDR3, as DNA: TGCGCCAGCAGTGGCGCGACAGGGGCCAATCAGCCCCAGCATTTT. This chain links TRBV10-2 with TRBJ1-5; 8 bases match TRBD1. V dropped 4 bases and J dropped 3; count of bases not matched to a gene: 5. The length of the CDR3 is 15 residues. CDR1 is WSHSY, CDR2 SAAADI, per germline.

The chain combines TRBV24-1 with TRBJ1-5; tentative D call: TRBD1 (6 bases). Germline V CDR1 and CDR2: KGHDR, SFDVKD. Trimming removed 3 bases from V and 0 bases from J, with 11 bases in between. This CDR3 region has 16 residues. CDR3 DNA: TGTGCCACCAGTGATGCCTCAGGGGTTAGCAATCAGCCCCAGCATTTT. Protein sequence: CATSDASGVSNQPQHF.

This clone was seen only once. The chain employs TRBV3-1 (or the pseudogene TRBV3-2) and TRBJ1-5; TRBD1 is a possible D gene (5 bases). The CDR3 is 13 amino acids. Between the trimmed V and J ends, which lost 5 bases and 7 bases, there was a span of 12 bases. Germline assignment: CDR1 LGHDT and CDR2 YNNKEL (reference sequence). CDR3 amino acids: CASSSGGDQPQHF. The CDR3, as DNA: TGTGCCAGCAGCTCGGGGGGAGACCAGCCCCAGCATTTT.

The chain joins TRBV4-1 to TRBJ2-2; D is undetermined. This CDR3 is built from 16 residues. Trimming shortened V by 0 bases and J by 4 bases, and 12 bases separated the two germline ends. The V gene's germline CDR1 is MGHRA and CDR2 YSYEKL. CDR3 in DNA: TGCGCCAGCAGCCAAGATCTCAACCAGTTCACCGGGGAGCTGTTTTTT. This encodes CASSQDLNQFTGELFF.

The chain uses TRBV9 and TRBJ2-6, with TRBD2 matching 9 bases. The V segment lost 3 bases and the J segment 0 bases; nucleotides outside the gene matches: 4. CDR3 size: 17 residues. In germline, CDR1 is SGDLS, CDR2 YYNGEE. CDR3 DNA: TGTGCCAGCAGCGGCGGCGGGAGGGGCTCTGGGGCCAACGTCCTGACTTTC. This codes for CASSGGGRGSGANVLTF.

V gene TRBV28 combines with J gene TRBJ1-4; 7 bases are shared with TRBD1. Germline CDR1 is MDHEN and CDR2 is SYDVKM. V dropped 4 bases and J dropped 5; count of bases not matched to a gene: 7. This CDR3 region has 15 residues. The CDR3 nucleotides read TGTGCCAGCAGTTCTAGGGACAGAGTAAATGAAAAACTGTTTTTT. This sequence encodes CASSSRDRVNEKLFF.

Concerning this clone: The same CDR3 also results from other DNA sequences found in this sample. The chain combines TRBV29-1 with TRBJ1-1; D remains unclear. CDR3 length equals 12 residues. Trimming left V 6 bases short and J 2 bases short, with 10 bases between. CDR1 is SQVTM, CDR2 ANQGSEA, per germline. CDR3 sequence: CSVERGNTEAFF. DNA for the CDR3: TGCAGCGTCGAGCGGGGTAACACTGAAGCTTTCTTT.

The V call is TRBV5-1, the J call TRBJ2-2; maybe TRBD1 (6 bases). CDR1 is SGHRS and CDR2 is YFSETQ in the germline V gene. The CDR3 extends over 15 amino acids. V lost 4 bases, J lost 1 base, and 11 bases lay in between. CDR3 bases: TGCGCCAGCAGCCAATCGACAGGGAACACCGGGGAGCTGTTTTTT. Its protein is CASSQSTGNTGELFF.

This clone came up a few times. The chain joins TRBV19 to TRBJ2-7, with 9 bases fitting TRBD1. Unmatched junction bases numbered 9, after V lost 7 bases and J lost 2 bases. In germline, CDR1 is LNHDA, CDR2 SQIVND (reference sequence). The CDR3 sequence is 15 residues long. CDR3 DNA sequence: TGTGCCAGTACCGACAGGGGGGCAGGGCCCTACGAGCAGTACTTC. It codes for CASTDRGAGPYEQYF.

Here the CDR3 reads CASSPHKTSGSPYEQYF. Here the CDR3 DNA reads TGTGCCAGCAGCCCTCATAAGACTAGCGGGAGTCCCTACGAGCAGTACTTC. The rearrangement links TRBV27 to TRBJ2-7, with 12 bases identical to TRBD2. Germline trimming cut 6 bases from V and 2 bases from J; bases unmatched to any gene: 11. Germline V gives CDR1 MNHEY, CDR2 SMNVEV (reference sequence). This CDR3 contains 17 residues.

This clone was counted a single time. The chain employs TRBV2 and TRBJ2-1; TRBD1 aligns across 12 bases. J was trimmed by 10 bases and V by 10 bases; bases with no gene match: 14. The CDR3 contains 15 residues. The germline CDR1 and CDR2 sequences are SNHLY and FYNNEI. CDR3 sequence reads: CATSILGQGAGEQFF. CDR3 bases: TGTGCCACCTCCATATTGGGACAGGGGGCAGGAGAGCAGTTCTTC.

This clone was detected a few times. This rearrangement joins TRBV6-5 to TRBJ2-7, with 10 bases aligning to TRBD2. J was trimmed by 8 bases and V by 2 bases; bases with no gene match: 6. The CDR3 is made up of 14 amino acids. CDR1 and CDR2 from the germline V gene are MNHEY and SVGAGI. The CDR3, as DNA: TGTGCCAGCAGTTACCCAATAGCGGGAGGAAAGCAGTACTTC. It translates to CASSYPIAGGKQYF.

This chain connects TRBV29-1 to TRBJ2-7; D uncertain. Trimming removed 5 bases from V and 3 bases from J, with 8 bases in between. The CDR3 is 11 residues long. Germline CDR1 SQVTM, CDR2 ANQGSEA. The CDR3 reads CSVMIVYEQYF. In nucleotides, the CDR3 is TGCAGCGTTATGATAGTCTACGAGCAGTACTTC.

This chain joins TRBV2 and TRBJ1-5; D unclear. The CDR3 is made up of 13 amino acids. CDR1 and CDR2 from the germline V gene are SNHLY and FYNNEI. V gave up 2 bases and J gave up 9 bases, with 11 bases separating them. The chain's CDR3 is CASSERAEGPQHF. CDR3 sequence (DNA): TGTGCCAGCAGTGAAAGGGCAGAGGGGCCCCAGCATTTT.

A note on this clone: Other nucleotide sequences from this sample produce the same CDR3. The chain is built from TRBV5-1 and TRBJ2-7; D is unresolved. Looked up from germline, CDR1 is SGHRS and CDR2 is YFSETQ. Trimming cost V 1 base and J 4 bases, with 12 bases left between them. The CDR3 is 14 residues long. The CDR3 region has the DNA TGCGCCAGCAGCTTGAGAGGTCCACCTTACGAGCAGTACTTC. Its protein product is CASSLRGPPYEQYF.

This clone was seen a few times. This chain links TRBV19 with TRBJ2-7; TRBD1 is a possible D gene (5 bases). Germline V CDR1 and CDR2: LNHDA, SQIVND (reference sequence). CDR3 size: 15 residues. Trimming shortened V by 0 bases and J by 1 base, and 10 bases separated the two germline ends. The CDR3, as DNA: TGTGCCAGTAGTATAGATCTGGCAGGGTCCTACGAGCAGTACTTC. It is translated as CASSIDLAGSYEQYF.

This sequence joins TRBV7-2 and TRBJ2-1, with TRBD1 identical over 11 bases. The CDR3 totals 17 residues. Germline CDR1 is SGHTA and CDR2 is FQGNSA. The ends lost 5 bases at V and 7 bases at J; junction bases unmatched: 13. The CDR3 reads CASSVFGQGAGVNEQFF. The CDR3 DNA follows: TGTGCCAGCAGCGTCTTTGGACAGGGGGCAGGGGTGAATGAGCAGTTCTTC.

The V gene is TRBV14, the J gene TRBJ1-4, with D unresolved. From germline, CDR1 is SGHDN and CDR2 FVKESK. V lost 0 bases and J 3 bases, leaving 8 bases between the germline ends. The CDR3 length is 15 residues. CDR3 amino acids: CASSQESVPNEKLFF. In DNA form, the CDR3 reads TGTGCCAGCAGCCAAGAGTCAGTTCCTAATGAAAAACTGTTTTTT.